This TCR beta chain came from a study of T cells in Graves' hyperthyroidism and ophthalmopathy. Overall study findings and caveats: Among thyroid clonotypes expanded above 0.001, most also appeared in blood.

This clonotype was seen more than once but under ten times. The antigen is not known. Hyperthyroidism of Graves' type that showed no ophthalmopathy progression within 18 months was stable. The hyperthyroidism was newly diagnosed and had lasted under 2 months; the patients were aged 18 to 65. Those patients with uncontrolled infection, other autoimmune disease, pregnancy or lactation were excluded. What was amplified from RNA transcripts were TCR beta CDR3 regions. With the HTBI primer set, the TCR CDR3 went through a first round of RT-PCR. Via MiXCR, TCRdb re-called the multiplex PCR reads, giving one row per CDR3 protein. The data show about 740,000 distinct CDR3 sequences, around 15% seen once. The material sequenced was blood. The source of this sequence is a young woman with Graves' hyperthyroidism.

CDR3 residues: CASSQTGIGANVLTF. Here the CDR3 DNA reads TGTGCCAGCAGTCAAACAGGGATCGGGGCCAACGTCCTGACTTTC. The chain uses TRBV28 and TRBJ2-6, with D maybe TRBD1 (6 bases). The CDR3 contains 15 residues. The ends were cut back, 5 bases at V and 4 bases at J, with 12 bases in the middle. Germline V gene data show CDR1 as MDHEN and CDR2 as SYDVKM.